These T cell receptor beta chains were read from a single sample in a study of molecular identifiers for immune sequencing clone quantification. MiXCR was run by TCRdb on the PCR reads, yielding one entry per CDR3 protein. The data hold 90,000 or so distinct CDR3 sequences, with 20% to 25% observed a single time. Source material: naive CD8+ T cells from blood, with Jurkat cell RNA spiked in. The receptors come from a human donor in good health. Some libraries in this study had Jurkat cell RNA spiked in. CDR3s include the opening cysteine and the closing phenylalanine or tryptophan. Fields, in order: J gene, D gene, V gene, clone size, CDR3 DNA, CDR3 protein. The D gene is left open where the match is weak. Expanded clones get a size class; other rows say once, few or many, or leave the size out.

j_gene: TRBJ2-2
d_gene: NA
v_gene: TRBV19
abundance: NA
CDR3nt: TGTGCCAGTAGTATCTGGGAGACGGCTGGGACCGGGGAGCTGTTTTTT
CDR3aa: CASSIWETAGTGELFF

j_gene: TRBJ1-1
d_gene: NA
v_gene: TRBV20-1
abundance: many
CDR3nt: TGCAGTGCTAGAGGAGAGGGCCGATCCACTGGGGGCACTGAAGCTTTCTTT
CDR3aa: CSARGEGRSTGGTEAFF

j_gene: TRBJ2-3
d_gene: TRBD1
v_gene: TRBV6-5
abundance: many
CDR3nt: TGTGCCAGCAGCGCGTGGACAGGGGAAGCAGATACGCAGTATTTT
CDR3aa: CASSAWTGEADTQYF

j_gene: TRBJ1-2
d_gene: NA
v_gene: TRBV4-1
abundance: many
CDR3nt: TGCGCCAGCAGCCAAGGACCCTGGGTCGGAGAGAACTATGGCTACACCTTC
CDR3aa: CASSQGPWVGENYGYTF

j_gene: TRBJ1-1
d_gene: NA
v_gene: TRBV24-1
abundance: many
CDR3nt: TGTGCCACCAGTGACGGTGGGCCTGAAGCTTTCTTT
CDR3aa: CATSDGGPEAFF

j_gene: TRBJ1-1
d_gene: NA
v_gene: TRBV5-5
abundance: many
CDR3nt: TGTGCCAGCAGCCCTCGGTGGGGGTCTACTGAAGCTTTCTTT
CDR3aa: CASSPRWGSTEAFF

j_gene: TRBJ1-1
d_gene: TRBD1
v_gene: TRBV5-1
abundance: NA
CDR3nt: TGCGCCAGCAGCACCTCGACAGGGTTGGACACTGAAGCTTTCTTT
CDR3aa: CASSTSTGLDTEAFF

j_gene: TRBJ2-2
d_gene: NA
v_gene: TRBV29-1
abundance: NA
CDR3nt: TGCAGCGTTGAGGGGCATCGGGGGCTGTTTTTT
CDR3aa: CSVEGHRGLFF

j_gene: TRBJ2-1
d_gene: TRBD2
v_gene: TRBV11-3
abundance: many
CDR3nt: TGTGCCAGCAGCCCCGGGGTAGCGGGGAATAATGAGCAGTTCTTC
CDR3aa: CASSPGVAGNNEQFF

j_gene: TRBJ2-3
d_gene: NA
v_gene: TRBV27
abundance: NA
CDR3nt: TGTGCCAGCAGTACTATGACCCTCGGACCCCTGAGCACAGATGCGCAGTATTTT
CDR3aa: CASSTMTLGPLSTDAQYF